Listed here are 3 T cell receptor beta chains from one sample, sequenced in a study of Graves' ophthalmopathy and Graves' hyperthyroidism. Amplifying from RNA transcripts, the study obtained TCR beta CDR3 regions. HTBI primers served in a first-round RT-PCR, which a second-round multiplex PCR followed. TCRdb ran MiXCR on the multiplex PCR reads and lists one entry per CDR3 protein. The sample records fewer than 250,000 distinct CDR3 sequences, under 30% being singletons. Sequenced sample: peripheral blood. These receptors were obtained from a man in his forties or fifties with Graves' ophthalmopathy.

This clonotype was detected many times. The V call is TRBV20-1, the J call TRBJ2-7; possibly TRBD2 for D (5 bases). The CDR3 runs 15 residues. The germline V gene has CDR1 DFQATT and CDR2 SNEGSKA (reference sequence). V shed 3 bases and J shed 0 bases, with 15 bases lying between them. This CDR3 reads CSARVSDHGSYEQYF. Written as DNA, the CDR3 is TGCAGTGCTAGGGTTAGCGATCATGGCTCCTACGAGCAGTACTTC.

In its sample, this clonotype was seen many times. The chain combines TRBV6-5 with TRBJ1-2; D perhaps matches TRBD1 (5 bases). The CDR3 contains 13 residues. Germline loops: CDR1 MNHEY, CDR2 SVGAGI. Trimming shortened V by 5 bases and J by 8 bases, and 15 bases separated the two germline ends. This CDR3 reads CASSRGAGGGYTF. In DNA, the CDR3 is TGTGCCAGCAGTCGAGGGGCCGGGGGGGGCTACACCTTC.

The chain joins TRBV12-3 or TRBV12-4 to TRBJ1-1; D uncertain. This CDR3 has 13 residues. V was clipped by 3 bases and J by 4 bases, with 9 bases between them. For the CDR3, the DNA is TGTGCCAGCAGTTTCTGGCGGGGCACTGAAGCTTTCTTT. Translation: CASSFWRGTEAFF.